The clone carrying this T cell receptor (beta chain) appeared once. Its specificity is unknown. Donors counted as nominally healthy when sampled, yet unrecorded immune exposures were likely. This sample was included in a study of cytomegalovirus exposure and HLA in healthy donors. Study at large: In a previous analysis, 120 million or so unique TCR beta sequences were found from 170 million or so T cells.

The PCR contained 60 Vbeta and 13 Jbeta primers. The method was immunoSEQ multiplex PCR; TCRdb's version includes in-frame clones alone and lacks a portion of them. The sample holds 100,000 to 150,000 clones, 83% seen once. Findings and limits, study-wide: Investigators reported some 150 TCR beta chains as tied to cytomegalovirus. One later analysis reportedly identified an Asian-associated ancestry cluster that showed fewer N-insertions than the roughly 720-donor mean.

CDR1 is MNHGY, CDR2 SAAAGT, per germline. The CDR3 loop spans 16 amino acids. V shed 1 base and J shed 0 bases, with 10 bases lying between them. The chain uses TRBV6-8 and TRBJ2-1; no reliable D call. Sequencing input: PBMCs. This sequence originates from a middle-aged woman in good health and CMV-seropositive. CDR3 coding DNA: TGTGCCAGCAGTTACTGTCAGGCATTCTCCTACAATGAGCAGTTCTTC. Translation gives CASSYCQAFSYNEQFF.